This T cell receptor beta chain stems from a study of blood T cell repertoires in COVID-19. Study-level information: COVID-19 samples collected from the United States, Italy and Spain covered acute and convalescent phases. The analysed material was cDNA or gDNA that came from T cells, B-cell-depleted T cells, or PBMCs.

The V gene's germline CDR1 is GTSNPN and CDR2 SVGIG (reference sequence). CDR3 length equals 12 residues. The V end was cut by 7 bases, the J end by 0 bases, with 10 bases between. Authors' processing steps: Nucleated cell counts were estimated from reference gene primer amplification. Sequencing was performed with immunoSEQ multiplex PCR; in TCRdb, only in-frame clones are kept and a portion is missing. From that table come the V and J calls and clone size; the DNA was used to work out D and trimming. This table has 200,000 to 250,000 clones, approximately 90% appearing once. The V call is TRBV30, the J call TRBJ2-7; no reliable D call. The specimen sequenced was peripheral blood. This clonotype originated in a man aged 50-60 years with acute or convalescent COVID-19. CDR3: CAYDRSSYEQYF. The DNA of the CDR3 is TGTGCCTATGACCGGAGCTCCTACGAGCAGTACTTC.